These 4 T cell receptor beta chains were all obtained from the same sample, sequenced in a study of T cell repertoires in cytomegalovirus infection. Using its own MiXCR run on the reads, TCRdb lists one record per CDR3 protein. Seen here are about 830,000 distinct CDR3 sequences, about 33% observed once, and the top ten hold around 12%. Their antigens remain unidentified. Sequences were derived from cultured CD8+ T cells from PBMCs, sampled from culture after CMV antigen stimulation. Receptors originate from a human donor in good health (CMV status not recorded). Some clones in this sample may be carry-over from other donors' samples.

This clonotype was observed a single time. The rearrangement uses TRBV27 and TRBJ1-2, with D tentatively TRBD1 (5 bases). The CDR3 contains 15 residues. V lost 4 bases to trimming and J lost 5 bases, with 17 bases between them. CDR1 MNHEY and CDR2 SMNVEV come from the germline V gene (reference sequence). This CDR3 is CASSSLPAWGYGYTF. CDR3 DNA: TGTGCCAGCAGTTCTCTGCCGGCCTGGGGGTATGGCTACACCTTC.

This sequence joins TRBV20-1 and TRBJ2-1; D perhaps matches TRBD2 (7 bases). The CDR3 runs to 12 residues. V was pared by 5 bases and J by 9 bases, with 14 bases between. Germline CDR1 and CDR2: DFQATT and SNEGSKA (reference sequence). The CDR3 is CSADEGGSEQFF. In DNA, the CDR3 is TGCAGTGCTGACGAGGGGGGGTCTGAGCAGTTCTTC.

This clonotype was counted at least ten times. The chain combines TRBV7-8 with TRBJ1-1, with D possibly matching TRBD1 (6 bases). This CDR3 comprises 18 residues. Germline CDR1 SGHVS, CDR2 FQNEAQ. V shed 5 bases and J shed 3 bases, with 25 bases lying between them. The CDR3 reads CASSRRHPRGQGDTEAFF. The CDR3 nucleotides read TGTGCCAGCAGCCGTCGACACCCAAGGGGACAAGGGGACACTGAAGCTTTCTTT.

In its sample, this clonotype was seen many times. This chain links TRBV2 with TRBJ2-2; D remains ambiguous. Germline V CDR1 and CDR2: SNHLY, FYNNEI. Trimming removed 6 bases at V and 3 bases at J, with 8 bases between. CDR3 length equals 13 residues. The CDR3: CASRQPHTGELFF. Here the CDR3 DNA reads TGTGCCAGCAGACAGCCTCACACCGGGGAGCTGTTTTTT.